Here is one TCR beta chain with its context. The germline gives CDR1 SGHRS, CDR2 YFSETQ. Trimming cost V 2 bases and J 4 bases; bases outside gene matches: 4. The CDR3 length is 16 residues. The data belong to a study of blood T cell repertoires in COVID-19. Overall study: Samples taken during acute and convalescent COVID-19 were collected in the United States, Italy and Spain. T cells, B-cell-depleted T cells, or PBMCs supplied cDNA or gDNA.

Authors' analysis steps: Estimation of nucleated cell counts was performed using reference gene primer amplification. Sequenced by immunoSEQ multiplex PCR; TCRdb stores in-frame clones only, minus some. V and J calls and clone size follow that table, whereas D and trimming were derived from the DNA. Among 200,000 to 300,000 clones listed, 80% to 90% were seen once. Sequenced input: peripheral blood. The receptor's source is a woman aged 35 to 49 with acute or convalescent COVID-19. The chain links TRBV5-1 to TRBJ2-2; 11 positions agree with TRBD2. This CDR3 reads CASSFTSGGSTGELFF. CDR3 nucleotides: TGCGCCAGCAGCTTTACTAGCGGGGGCAGCACCGGGGAGCTGTTTTTT.